Presented here are 10 T cell receptor beta chains from one specimen sequenced in a study of CD8 T cells in Susac syndrome. Random hexamers primed reverse transcription of about 0.5 to 1 ug RNA. TCRdb processed the immunoSEQ multiplex PCR reads anew with MiXCR; each CDR3 protein has one entry. This table holds 170,000 or so distinct CDR3 sequences, roughly 94% found once. Sequencing was carried out using CD4+ T cells from PBMCs. The receptor source for this set is a human donor with Susac syndrome.

The gene calls are TRBV15 and TRBJ2-3; 12 bases are shared with TRBD2. The ends lost 1 base at V and 5 bases at J; junction bases unmatched: 4. From germline, CDR1 is LNHNV and CDR2 YYDKDF (reference sequence). This CDR3 contains 16 residues. CDR3: CATSRGSSGGEDTQYF. The CDR3 region has the DNA TGTGCCACCAGCAGAGGGTCTAGCGGGGGGGAAGATACGCAGTATTTT. The full variable domain, completed using reference TRBV15 and TRBJ2-3, is DAMVIQNPRYQVTQFGKPVTLSCSQTLNHNVMYWYQQKSSQAPKLLFHYYDKDFNNEADTPDNFQSRRPNTSFCFLDIRSPGLGDTAMYLCATSRGSSGGEDTQYFGPGTRLTVL.

The CDR3 sequence is CASKTGTVGKDTQYF. DNA for the CDR3: TGTGCCAGCAAAACTGGGACTGTTGGTAAAGATACGCAGTATTTT. The chain is built from TRBV6-2 or TRBV6-3 and TRBJ2-3, with D possibly matching TRBD2 (6 bases). The germline V and J ends were trimmed by 7 bases and 5 bases, with 19 bases remaining between them. The length of the CDR3 is 15 residues. Germline CDR1 is MNHEY and CDR2 is SVGEGT.

The rearrangement uses TRBV15 and TRBJ1-2; TRBD1 is a possible D gene (6 bases). Germline V gene lookup returns CDR1 LNHNV and CDR2 YYDKDF (reference sequence). The CDR3 contains 12 residues. Trimming pared 5 bases from V and 3 bases from J, leaving 7 bases between. This CDR3 is CATSPGDYGYTF. CDR3 sequence (DNA): TGTGCCACCAGCCCAGGGGACTATGGCTACACCTTC.

The V gene is TRBV2, the J gene TRBJ2-1; no definite D call. Trimming shortened V by 10 bases and J by 5 bases, and 12 bases separated the two germline ends. The CDR3 runs 12 residues. Germline V lookup: CDR1 SNHLY, CDR2 FYNNEI. The CDR3 region has the DNA TGTGCCACCACGCCGGGTCACAATGAGCAGTTCTTC. Translation gives CATTPGHNEQFF.

This clonotype was seen only once. The chain links TRBV10-3 to TRBJ2-1, with 7 bases that match TRBD1. CDR1 ENHRY and CDR2 SYGVKD come from the germline V gene. This CDR3 is 15 amino acids long. The junction had 8 bases not matched to a gene; V was cut back by 5 bases and J by 4 bases. Written as DNA, the CDR3 is TGTGCCATCAGTACCTCCGGGACAGAGTACAATGAGCAGTTCTTC. This codes for CAISTSGTEYNEQFF.

This sequence joins TRBV30 and TRBJ2-2, with D unclear. The CDR3 is 14 residues long. Germline V gene lookup returns CDR1 GTSNPN and CDR2 SVGIG (reference sequence). Trimming took off 0 bases at V and 0 bases at J, with 5 bases between the two ends. In nucleotides, the CDR3 is TGTGCCTGGAGTGTTTTCACGAACACCGGGGAGCTGTTTTTT. Its translation: CAWSVFTNTGELFF.

The chain is built from TRBV29-1 and TRBJ2-5, with a tentative D call TRBD2 (5 bases). This CDR3 has 14 residues. CDR1 is SQVTM and CDR2 is ANQGSEA in the germline V gene. V was trimmed by 5 bases and J by 4 bases, leaving 17 bases between them. CDR3 coding DNA: TGCAGCGTTTCAACAGATTTTCGGGGAGAGACCCAGTACTTC. Its translation is CSVSTDFRGETQYF.

The chain joins TRBV7-9 to TRBJ1-1; D ambiguous. Looked up from germline, CDR1 is SEHNR and CDR2 is FQNEAQ (reference sequence). The CDR3 has 15 residues. V shed 4 bases and J shed 0 bases, with 12 bases lying between them. The CDR3 sequence: CASSSQLLLNTEAFF. Here the CDR3 DNA reads TGTGCCAGCAGCTCCCAACTACTATTGAACACTGAAGCTTTCTTT.

This chain uses TRBV18 with TRBJ2-1; tentative D call: TRBD2 (5 bases). V lost 6 bases and J 2 bases, leaving 17 bases between the germline ends. Germline CDR1 reads KGHSH; CDR2 reads LQKENI. This CDR3 comprises 16 residues. CDR3 nucleotides: TGTGCCAGCTCCCGAAGCAGCGGAGGAGCCTACAATGAGCAGTTCTTC. It is translated as CASSRSSGGAYNEQFF. Variable domain in full (rest from reference TRBV18 and TRBJ2-1): NAGVMQNPRHLVRRRGQEARLRCSPMKGHSHVYWYRQLPEEGLKFMVYLQKENIIDESGMPKERFSAEFPKEGPSILRIQQVVRGDSAAYFCASSRSSGGAYNEQFFGPGTRLTVL.

This clonotype was seen just once. The rearrangement joins TRBV30 to TRBJ2-1; D uncertain. The CDR3 extends over 15 amino acids. The V end was cut by 0 bases, the J end by 4 bases, with 13 bases between. The V gene's germline CDR1 is GTSNPN and CDR2 SVGIG (reference sequence). CDR3: CAWSVLDSHYNEQFF. The DNA for the CDR3 is TGTGCCTGGAGTGTATTGGATAGCCATTACAATGAGCAGTTCTTC.